This paragraph reports one T cell receptor beta chain. The data were obtained in a study of OX40 agonist ivuxolimab in advanced cancers. Germline V gene lookup returns CDR1 GTSNPN and CDR2 SVGIG (reference sequence). The CDR3 contains 17 residues. Trimming took 0 bases from V and 0 from J; bases not matched to a gene: 3. Using immunoSEQ multiplex PCR, the repertoire was profiled, and TCRdb retains in-frame clones only, with some absent. This table holds about 82,000 clones, about 86% found once. The sample in question was CD4+ or CD8+ T cells sorted from blood, obtained in a trial of the OX40 agonist ivuxolimab. The gene calls are TRBV30 and TRBJ1-4, with TRBD1 matching 11 bases. The clonotype was recovered from an adult with an advanced solid tumor such as melanoma, head and neck, liver or kidney cancer. CDR3 nucleotide sequence: TGTGCCTGGAGTGTACCGGGACAGGGGGCAACTAATGAAAAACTGTTTTTT. This sequence encodes CAWSVPGQGATNEKLFF.